The rows below give T cell receptor beta chains drawn from one sample of a study of CD8 T cells in ankylosing spondylitis. TCRdb redid the calling of the 5' RACE reads with MiXCR, one entry per CDR3 protein. The table shows under 250,000 distinct CDR3 sequences, with roughly a tenth occurring only once. What was sequenced was blood, either unsorted or a sorted T cell fraction (not recorded which). The receptor source for this set is a male donor with ankylosing spondylitis or in good health (not recorded which). Each CDR3 is given with its conserved first and last residue. A D gene is named only where the DNA matches it firmly. Not every row has a clone size; where given, it reads once, few, many or a size class.

length | J | size | D | V | CDR3 | DNA
16 | TRBJ1-1 | many | TRBD1 | TRBV20-1 | CSAPTKGAFMNTEAFF | TGCAGTGCTCCAACGAAGGGGGCTTTCATGAACACTGAAGCTTTCTTT
16 | TRBJ2-2 | - | TRBD2 | TRBV6-5 | CASSLELAGVTGELFF | TGTGCCAGCAGTTTAGAGCTAGCGGGAGTTACCGGGGAGCTGTTTTTT
15 | TRBJ1-1 | many | - | TRBV20-1 | CSARVPRVVNTEAFF | TGCAGTGCTAGAGTTCCCAGGGTAGTGAACACTGAAGCTTTCTTT
16 | TRBJ2-5 | - | TRBD1 | TRBV6-5 | CASSYSTGASRETQYF | TGTGCCAGCAGTTACTCGACAGGGGCGTCGCGAGAGACCCAGTACTTC
16 | TRBJ2-2 | many | - | TRBV4-1 | CASSLRAGSNTGELFF | TGCGCCAGCAGCCTGAGGGCAGGCTCGAACACCGGGGAGCTGTTTTTT
15 | TRBJ2-1 | - | - | TRBV5-1 | CASSLGPGNYNEQFF | TGCGCCAGCAGCTTAGGCCCAGGGAACTACAATGAGCAGTTCTTC
15 | TRBJ1-3 | many | TRBD1 | TRBV12-3/TRBV12-4 | CASRTGAPSGNTIYF | TGTGCCAGCAGGACAGGGGCGCCCTCTGGAAACACCATATATTTT
14 | TRBJ2-3 | many | TRBD2 | TRBV7-2 | CASSLAVGADTQYF | TGTGCCAGCAGCCTAGCGGTCGGTGCAGATACGCAGTATTTT
13 | TRBJ2-2 | many | - | TRBV2 | CASDPDTGGELFF | TGTGCCAGCGACCCCGACACGGGCGGGGAGCTGTTTTTT
13 | TRBJ2-3 | - | - | TRBV5-1 | CASSWGGTDTQYF | TGCGCCAGCAGCTGGGGTGGCACAGATACGCAGTATTTT
13 | TRBJ2-2 | - | - | TRBV27 | CASNLQGSGELFF | TGTGCCAGCAACCTACAGGGTTCCGGGGAGCTGTTTTTT